The 5 T cell receptor beta chains below were found in one sample sequenced in a study of spatial heterogeneity in lung cancer (dated by TCRdb to 2018 to 2020). What the time point label conveys for this sample: sample taken at primary tumor resection. Library preparation used 5' RACE. Sequencing used a NextSeq 500. TCRdb itself trimmed the public reads at Q25 with fastp, ran MiXCR and retained productive beta chains. Every entry covers one CDR3 protein and lists the most common genes and DNA from its rows. The sample table shows around 9,800 distinct CDR3 sequences, and under 6.5% are seen once. Over 25% of the sample belongs to the ten largest clones. Sequenced material: PBMCs, taken at surgery. Receptors were obtained from a male donor with early-stage non-small cell lung cancer.

This clonotype occurred many times. The chain joins TRBV7-2 to TRBJ2-1; 9 nucleotides line up with TRBD1. CDR3 length: 13 amino acids. The V and J ends lost 6 bases and 8 bases, in that order; junction bases with no gene match: 5. Germline CDR1 is SGHTA and CDR2 is FQGNSA. This chain's CDR3 is CASRPTGGHEQFF. CDR3 DNA sequence: TGTGCCAGCAGGCCTACAGGGGGCCATGAGCAGTTCTTC.

This clonotype was counted at least ten times. The V call is TRBV30, the J call TRBJ2-4, with 11 nucleotides matching TRBD2. The ends lost 3 bases at V and 8 bases at J; junction bases unmatched: 15. Germline-derived CDR1 and CDR2 are GTSNPN and SVGIG (reference sequence). This CDR3 has 17 residues. Written as DNA, the CDR3 is TGTGCCTGGAGCACGTCTAGCGGGAGTAGCGGGAGGGACATTCAGTACTTC. Its protein is CAWSTSSGSSGRDIQYF.

Relative to its sample, this clonotype is medium-sized. The chain employs TRBV12-3 or TRBV12-4 and TRBJ2-7, with 10 bases matching TRBD1. The length of the CDR3 is 11 residues. V dropped 8 bases and J dropped 5; count of bases not matched to a gene: 0. The CDR3 spells CASGTGDEQYF. CDR3 coding DNA: TGTGCCAGCGGGACAGGGGACGAGCAGTACTTC.

This clonotype came up a few times. The gene calls are TRBV6-5 and TRBJ1-3; 7 nucleotides agree with TRBD1. V trimming: 5 bases; J trimming: 0 bases; junction bases outside the gene matches: 4. The germline CDR1 and CDR2 sequences are MNHEY and SVGAGI. This CDR3 is 15 amino acids long. The CDR3 here is CASSHDRDSGNTIYF. The CDR3 coding sequence is TGTGCCAGCAGTCACGACAGGGACTCTGGAAACACCATATATTTT.

The V gene is TRBV5-1, the J gene TRBJ2-5, with D tentatively TRBD1 (5 bases). This CDR3 spans 15 amino acids. CDR1 and CDR2 (germline): SGHRS, YFSETQ. The ends were cut back, 3 bases at V and 2 bases at J, with 14 bases in the middle. CDR3 in DNA: TGCGCCAGCAGCTATAAGGGGAACCTACAAGAGACCCAGTACTTC. It yields the protein CASSYKGNLQETQYF. Full variable domain (rest looked up from reference TRBV5-1 and TRBJ2-5): KAGVTQTPRYLIKTRGQQVTLSCSPISGHRSVSWYQQTPGQGLQFLFEYFSETQRNKGNFPGRFSGRQFSNSRSEMNVSTLELGDSALYLCASSYKGNLQETQYFGPGTRLLVL.